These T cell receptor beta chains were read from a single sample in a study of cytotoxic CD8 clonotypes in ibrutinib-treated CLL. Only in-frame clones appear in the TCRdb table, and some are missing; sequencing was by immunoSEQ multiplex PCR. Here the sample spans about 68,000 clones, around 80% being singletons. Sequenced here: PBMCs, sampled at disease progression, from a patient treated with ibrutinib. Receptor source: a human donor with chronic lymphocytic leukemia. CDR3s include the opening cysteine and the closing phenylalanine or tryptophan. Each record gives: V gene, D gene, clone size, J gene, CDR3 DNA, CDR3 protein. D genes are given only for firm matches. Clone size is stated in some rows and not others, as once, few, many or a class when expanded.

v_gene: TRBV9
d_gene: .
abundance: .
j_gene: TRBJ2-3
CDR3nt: TGTGCCAGCAGCACAGACAGCACAGATACGCAGTATTTT
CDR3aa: CASSTDSTDTQYF

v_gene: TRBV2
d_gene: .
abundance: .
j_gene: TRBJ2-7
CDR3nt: TGTGCCAGCAGACTTCACTACGAGCAGTACTTC
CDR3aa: CASRLHYEQYF

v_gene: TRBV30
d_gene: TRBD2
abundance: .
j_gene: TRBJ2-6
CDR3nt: TGTGCCTGCCCCAAGTGGGGGGGGTCATACTACTCTGGGGCCAACGTCCTGACTTTC
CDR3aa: CACPKWGGSYYSGANVLTF

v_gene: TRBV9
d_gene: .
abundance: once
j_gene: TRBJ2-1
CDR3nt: TGTGCCAGCAGCGGGGCGAGTCACAATGAGCAGTTCTTC
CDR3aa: CASSGASHNEQFF

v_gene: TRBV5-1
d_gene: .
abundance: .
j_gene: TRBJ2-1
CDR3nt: TGCGCCAGCAGCTTGGGGCCCCAGGGCAATGAGCAGTTCTTC
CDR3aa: CASSLGPQGNEQFF

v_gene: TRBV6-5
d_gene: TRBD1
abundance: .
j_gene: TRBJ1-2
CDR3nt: TGTGCCAGCAGTTACCGGACAGGGTCTTACTATGGCTACACCTTC
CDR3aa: CASSYRTGSYYGYTF

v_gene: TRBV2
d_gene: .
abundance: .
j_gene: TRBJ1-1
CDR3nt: TGTGCCAGCAGAGACCCGACAGTGAACACTGAAGCTTTCTTT
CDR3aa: CASRDPTVNTEAFF

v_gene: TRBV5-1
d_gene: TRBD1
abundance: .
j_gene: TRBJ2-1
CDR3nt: TGCGCCAGCAGCTTGGCGCCCCCCGGACAGGGAACCAATGAGCAGTTCTTC
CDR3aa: CASSLAPPGQGTNEQFF

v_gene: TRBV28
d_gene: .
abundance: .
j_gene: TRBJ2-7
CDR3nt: TGTGCCAGCGGCTACGAGCAGTACTTC
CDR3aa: CASGYEQYF

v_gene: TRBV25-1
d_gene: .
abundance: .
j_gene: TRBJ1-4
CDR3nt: TGTGCCAGCGCGGGGTACGAAAAACTGTTTTTT
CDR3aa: CASAGYEKLFF

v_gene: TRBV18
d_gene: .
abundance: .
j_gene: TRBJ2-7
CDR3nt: TGTGCCAGCTCACCAATATGGTCCGACACCTACGAGCAGTACTTC
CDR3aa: CASSPIWSDTYEQYF

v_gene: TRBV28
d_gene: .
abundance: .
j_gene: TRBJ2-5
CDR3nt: TGTGCCAGCACCCCTCCTCTGCCCATGGGGGAGACCCAGTACTTC
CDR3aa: CASTPPLPMGETQYF

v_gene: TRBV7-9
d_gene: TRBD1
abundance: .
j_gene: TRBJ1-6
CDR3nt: TGTGCCAGCAGCTTGGGACAGGCACCTCTGACTGCCTATAATTCACCCCTCCACTTT
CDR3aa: CASSLGQAPLTAYNSPLHF

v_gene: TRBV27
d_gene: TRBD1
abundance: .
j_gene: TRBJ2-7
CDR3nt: TGTGCCAGCAGTCCGTGGGACAGGGCCTCCGGCGAGCAGTACTTC
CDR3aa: CASSPWDRASGEQYF

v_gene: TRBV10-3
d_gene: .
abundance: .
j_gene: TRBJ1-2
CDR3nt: TGTGCCATCAGTGAAAACAGTCTGCGCTATGGCTACACCTTC
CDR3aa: CAISENSLRYGYTF

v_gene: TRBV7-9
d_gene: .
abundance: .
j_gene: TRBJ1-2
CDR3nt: TGTGCCAGCAGCTTAGGAGGGGTCGGCTACACCTTC
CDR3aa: CASSLGGVGYTF

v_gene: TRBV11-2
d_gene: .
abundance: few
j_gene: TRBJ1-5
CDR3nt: TGTGCCAGCAGCTTAAGTCTCAGTCAGCCCCAGCATTTT
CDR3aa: CASSLSLSQPQHF

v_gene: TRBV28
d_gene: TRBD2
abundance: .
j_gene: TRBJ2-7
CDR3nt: TGTGCCAGCAGTTCAGGGACTACGCCCTACGAGCAGTACTTC
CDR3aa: CASSSGTTPYEQYF

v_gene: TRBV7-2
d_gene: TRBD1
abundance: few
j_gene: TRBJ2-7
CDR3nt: TGTGCCAGCAGAATCGGACAGGGGGCGTCTAGGGAGCAGTACTTC
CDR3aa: CASRIGQGASREQYF

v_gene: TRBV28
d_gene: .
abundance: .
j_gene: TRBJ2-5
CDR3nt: TGTGCCAGCAGTTTATTGTTTGCGGTGTTGGTTCCGGAGACCCAGTACTTC
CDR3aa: CASSLLFAVLVPETQYF

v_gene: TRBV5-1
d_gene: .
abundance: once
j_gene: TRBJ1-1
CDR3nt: TGCGCCAGCAGCGCGACAGTCCTGAACACTGAAGCTTTCTTT
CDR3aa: CASSATVLNTEAFF

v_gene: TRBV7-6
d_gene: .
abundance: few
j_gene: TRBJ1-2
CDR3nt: TGTGCCAGCAGCCCCGAGGTCCTCGGCTATGGCTACACCTTC
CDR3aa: CASSPEVLGYGYTF

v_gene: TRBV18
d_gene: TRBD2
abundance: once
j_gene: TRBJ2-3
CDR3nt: TGTGCCAGCTCACCATCCCGGCTAGCGGGAGTGGGAGGCACAGATACGCAGTATTTT
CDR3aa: CASSPSRLAGVGGTDTQYF

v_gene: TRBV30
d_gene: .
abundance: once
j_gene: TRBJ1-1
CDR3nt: TGTGCCTGGAGTGTGGGGGTGGGTACTCTTCGGACTGAAGCTTTCTTT
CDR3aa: CAWSVGVGTLRTEAFF

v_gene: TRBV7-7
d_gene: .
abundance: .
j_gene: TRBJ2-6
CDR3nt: TGTGCCAGCCGACCGAACTCTGGGGCCAACGTCCTGACTTTC
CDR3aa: CASRPNSGANVLTF

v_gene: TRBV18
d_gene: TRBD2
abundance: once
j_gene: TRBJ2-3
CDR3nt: TGTGCCAGCTCACCCCTAGCGGAAAGCACAGATACGCAGTATTTT
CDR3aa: CASSPLAESTDTQYF

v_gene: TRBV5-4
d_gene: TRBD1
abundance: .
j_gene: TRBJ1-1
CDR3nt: TGTGCCAGCAGCGAACCAACCGGGACAGGGGCTCCCCTTCGTTGGGAAGCTTTCTTT
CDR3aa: CASSEPTGTGAPLRWEAFF

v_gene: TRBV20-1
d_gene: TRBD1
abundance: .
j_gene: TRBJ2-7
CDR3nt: TGCAGTGCTGCACAGGGGGGCGAGCAGTACTTC
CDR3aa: CSAAQGGEQYF

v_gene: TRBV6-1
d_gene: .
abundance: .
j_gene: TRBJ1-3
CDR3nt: TGTGCCAGTTCCCGAAGGGGTTCTGGAAACACCATATATTTT
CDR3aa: CASSRRGSGNTIYF

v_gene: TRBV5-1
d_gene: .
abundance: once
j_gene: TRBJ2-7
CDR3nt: TGCGCCAGCAGCGCCTCCTACGAGCAGTACTTC
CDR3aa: CASSASYEQYF

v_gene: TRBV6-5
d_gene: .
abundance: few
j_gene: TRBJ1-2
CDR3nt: TGTGCCAGCAATGGGAGGCATGGCTACACCTTC
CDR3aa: CASNGRHGYTF

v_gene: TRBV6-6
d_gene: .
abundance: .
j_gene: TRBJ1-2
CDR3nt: TGTGCCAGCAGTTTCGCCCGAAACTATGGCTACACCTTC
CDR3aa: CASSFARNYGYTF

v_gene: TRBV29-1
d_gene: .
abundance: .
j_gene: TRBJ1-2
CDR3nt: TGCAGCGCTGGACAGAACTATGGCTACACCTTC
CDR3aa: CSAGQNYGYTF

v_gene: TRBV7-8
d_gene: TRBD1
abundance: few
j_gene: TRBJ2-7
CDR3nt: TGTGCCAGCATCGAGGCCAGGGGGCGAGGATACGAGCAGTACTTC
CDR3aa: CASIEARGRGYEQYF

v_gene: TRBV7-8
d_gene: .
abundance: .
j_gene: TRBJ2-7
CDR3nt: TGTGCCAGTCGGAGAGGGACGGTCTCCTACGAGCAGTACTTC
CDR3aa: CASRRGTVSYEQYF

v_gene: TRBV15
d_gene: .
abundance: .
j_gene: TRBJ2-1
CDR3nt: TGTGCCACCAGCAGATATGTGGACAATGAGCAGTTCTTC
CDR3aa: CATSRYVDNEQFF

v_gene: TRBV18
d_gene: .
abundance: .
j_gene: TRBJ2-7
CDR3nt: TGTGCCAGCTCACCACCGATCAGAACCTACGAGCAGTACTTC
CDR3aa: CASSPPIRTYEQYF

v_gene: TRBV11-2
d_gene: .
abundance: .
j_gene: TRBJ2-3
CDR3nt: TGTGCCAGCAGCCCCCGTCGCCCGGGCTTGGATACGCAGTATTTT
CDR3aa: CASSPRRPGLDTQYF

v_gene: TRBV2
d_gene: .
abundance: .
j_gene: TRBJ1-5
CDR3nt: TGTGCCAGCAGCGGGGACGGGAATCAGCCCCAGCATTTT
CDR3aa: CASSGDGNQPQHF

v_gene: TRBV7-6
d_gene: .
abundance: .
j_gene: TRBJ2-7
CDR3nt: TGTGCCAGCAGCTTAGCGCGACACTCTGCCTCCTACGAGCAGTACTTC
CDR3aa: CASSLARHSASYEQYF

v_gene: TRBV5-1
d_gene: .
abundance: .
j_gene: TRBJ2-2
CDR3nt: TGCGCCAGCAGCTTGGCCCAGACGCCCCACGGGGAGCTGTTTTTT
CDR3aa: CASSLAQTPHGELFF

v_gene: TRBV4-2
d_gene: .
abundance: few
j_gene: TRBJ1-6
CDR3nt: TGTGCCAGCAGCCAAGCATCCGGGAATTCACCCCTCCACTTT
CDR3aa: CASSQASGNSPLHF

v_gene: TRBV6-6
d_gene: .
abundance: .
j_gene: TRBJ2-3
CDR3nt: TGTGCCAGCAGCCCCCGAAGAAATACGCAGTATTTT
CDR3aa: CASSPRRNTQYF